Below, one T cell receptor (beta chain) is given with its context. As yet, its antigen is unknown. TCRdb used MiXCR to reprocess the 5' RACE reads, holding one entry per CDR3 protein. The table includes more than 300,000 distinct CDR3 sequences, approximately 10% detected once. The germline V gene has CDR1 SGHDT and CDR2 YYEEEE. V was pared by 5 bases and J by 1 base, with 4 bases of the junction left unmatched. This CDR3 spans 14 amino acids. The data were obtained in a study of CD8 T cells in ankylosing spondylitis. Regarding the study as a whole: Clones that were linked to disease were CD8+ and were relatively rare in peripheral blood. According to the report, clones linked to the disease were significantly enriched in matched synovial fluid samples taken from ankylosing spondylitis patients. Past studies reported some motif variants in reactive arthritis synovial fluid and blood.

Sequencing used blood, either unsorted or a sorted T cell fraction (not recorded which). V usage is TRBV5-6 and J usage is TRBJ2-3; 7 bases are shared with TRBD1. This clonotype was sampled from a female donor with ankylosing spondylitis or in good health (not recorded which). The CDR3 sequence is CASRKTGRTDTQYF. The DNA for the CDR3 is TGTGCCAGCAGGAAGACAGGGCGCACAGATACGCAGTATTTT.